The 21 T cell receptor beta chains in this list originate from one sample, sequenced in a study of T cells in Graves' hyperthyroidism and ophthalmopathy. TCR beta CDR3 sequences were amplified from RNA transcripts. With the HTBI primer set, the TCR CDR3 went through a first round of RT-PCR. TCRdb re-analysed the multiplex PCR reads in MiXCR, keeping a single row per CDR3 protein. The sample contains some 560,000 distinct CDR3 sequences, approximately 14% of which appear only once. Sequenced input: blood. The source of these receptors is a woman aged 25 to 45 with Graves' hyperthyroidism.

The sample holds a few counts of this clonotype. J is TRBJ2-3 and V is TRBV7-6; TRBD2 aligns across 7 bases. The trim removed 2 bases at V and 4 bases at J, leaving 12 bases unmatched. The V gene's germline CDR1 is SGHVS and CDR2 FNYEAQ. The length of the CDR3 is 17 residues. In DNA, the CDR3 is TGTGCCAGCAGCTTACTAGGGGTAGCGGGCTGGGCAGATACGCAGTATTTT. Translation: CASSLLGVAGWADTQYF.

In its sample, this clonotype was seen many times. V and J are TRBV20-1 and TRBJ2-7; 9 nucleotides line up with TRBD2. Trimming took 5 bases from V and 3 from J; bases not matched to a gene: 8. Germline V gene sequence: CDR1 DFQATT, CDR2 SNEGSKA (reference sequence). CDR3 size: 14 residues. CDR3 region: CSASPSGADYEQYF. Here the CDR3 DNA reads TGCAGTGCTTCACCTAGCGGGGCGGACTACGAGCAGTACTTC.

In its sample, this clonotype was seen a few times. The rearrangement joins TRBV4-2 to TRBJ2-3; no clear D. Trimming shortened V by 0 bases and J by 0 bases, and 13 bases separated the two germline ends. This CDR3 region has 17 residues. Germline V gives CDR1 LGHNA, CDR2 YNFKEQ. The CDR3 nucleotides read TGTGCCAGCAGCCAAGATAGTCAGCCTGCTAGCACAGATACGCAGTATTTT. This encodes CASSQDSQPASTDTQYF.

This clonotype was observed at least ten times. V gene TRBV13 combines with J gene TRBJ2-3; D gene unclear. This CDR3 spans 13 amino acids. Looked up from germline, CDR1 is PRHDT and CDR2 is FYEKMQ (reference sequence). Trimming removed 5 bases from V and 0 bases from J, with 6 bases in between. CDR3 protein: CASSRASTDTQYF. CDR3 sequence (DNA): TGTGCCAGCAGCCGTGCAAGCACAGATACGCAGTATTTT.

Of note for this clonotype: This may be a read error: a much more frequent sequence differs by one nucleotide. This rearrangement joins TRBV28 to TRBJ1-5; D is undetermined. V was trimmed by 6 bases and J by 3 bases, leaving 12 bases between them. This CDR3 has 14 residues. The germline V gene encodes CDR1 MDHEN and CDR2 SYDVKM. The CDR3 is CASRVRSLNQPQHF. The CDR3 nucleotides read TGTGCCAGCAGAGTTCGGTCACTCAATCAGCCCCAGCATTTT. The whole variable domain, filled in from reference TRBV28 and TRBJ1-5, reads DVKVTQSSRYLVKRTGEKVFLECVQDMDHENMFWYRQDPGLGLRLIYFSYDVKMKEKGDIPEGYSVSREKKERFSLILESASTNQTSMYLCASRVRSLNQPQHFGDGTRLSIL.

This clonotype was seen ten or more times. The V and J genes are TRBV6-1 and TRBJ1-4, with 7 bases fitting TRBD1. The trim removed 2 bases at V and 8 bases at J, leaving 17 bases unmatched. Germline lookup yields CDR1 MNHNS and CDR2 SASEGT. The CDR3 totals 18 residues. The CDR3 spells CASSEYGDRDFSREKLFF. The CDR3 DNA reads TGTGCCAGCAGTGAATATGGAGACAGGGATTTTTCGCGGGAAAAACTGTTTTTT.

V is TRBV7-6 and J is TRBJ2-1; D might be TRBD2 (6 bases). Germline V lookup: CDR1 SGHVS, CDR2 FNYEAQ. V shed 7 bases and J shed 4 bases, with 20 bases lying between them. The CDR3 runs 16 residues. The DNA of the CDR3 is TGTGCCAGCAAGATTTATAGCGGATTTTTTTACAATGAGCAGTTCTTC. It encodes CASKIYSGFFYNEQFF. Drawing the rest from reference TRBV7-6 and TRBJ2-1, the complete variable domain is GAGVSQSPRYKVTKRGQDVALRCDPISGHVSLYWYRQALGQGPEFLTYFNYEAQQDKSGLPNDRFSAERPEGSISTLTIQRTEQRDSAMYRCASKIYSGFFYNEQFFGPGTRLTVL.

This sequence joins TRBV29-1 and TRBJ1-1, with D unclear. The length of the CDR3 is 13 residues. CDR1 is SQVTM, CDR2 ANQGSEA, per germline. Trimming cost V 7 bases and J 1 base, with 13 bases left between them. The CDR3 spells CSATWTENTEAFF. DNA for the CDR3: TGCAGCGCGACTTGGACGGAGAACACTGAAGCTTTCTTT.

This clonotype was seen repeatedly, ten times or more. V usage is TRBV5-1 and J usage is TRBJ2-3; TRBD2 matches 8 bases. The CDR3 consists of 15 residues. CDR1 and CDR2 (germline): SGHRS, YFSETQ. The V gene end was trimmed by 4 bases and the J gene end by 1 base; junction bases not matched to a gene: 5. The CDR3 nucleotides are TGCGCCAGCAGCAAGGAAGCGGGGGGCACAGATACGCAGTATTTT. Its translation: CASSKEAGGTDTQYF.

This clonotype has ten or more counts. CDR3: CASSYSEGLRSNLNEQYF. In DNA, the CDR3 is TGTGCCAGCAGTTACTCGGAGGGGCTCCGGTCTAACTTGAACGAGCAGTACTTC. The chain carries TRBV6-6 and TRBJ2-7, with D tentatively TRBD2 (6 bases). Trimming shortened V by 0 bases and J by 5 bases, and 23 bases separated the two germline ends. Germline CDR1 MNHNY, CDR2 SVGAGI (reference sequence). The CDR3 runs 18 residues.

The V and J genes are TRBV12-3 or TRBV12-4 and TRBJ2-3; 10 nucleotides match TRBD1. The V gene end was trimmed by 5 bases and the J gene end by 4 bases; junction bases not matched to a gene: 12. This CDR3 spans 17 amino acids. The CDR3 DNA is TGTGCCAGCAGTCCGGGACAGGGGTTCGCAGGTGCAGATACGCAGTATTTT. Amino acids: CASSPGQGFAGADTQYF.

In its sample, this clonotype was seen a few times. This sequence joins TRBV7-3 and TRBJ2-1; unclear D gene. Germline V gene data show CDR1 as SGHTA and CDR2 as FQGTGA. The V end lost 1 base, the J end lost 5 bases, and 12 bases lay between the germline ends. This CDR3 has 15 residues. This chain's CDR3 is CASSLIGPSDNEQFF. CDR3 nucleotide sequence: TGTGCCAGCAGCTTAATCGGCCCATCGGACAATGAGCAGTTCTTC.

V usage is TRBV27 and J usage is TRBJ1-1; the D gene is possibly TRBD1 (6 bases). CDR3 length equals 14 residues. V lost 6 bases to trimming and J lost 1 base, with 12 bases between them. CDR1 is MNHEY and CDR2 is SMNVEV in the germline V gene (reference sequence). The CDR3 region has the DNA TGTGCCAGCAGACCGGGACACAAGAACACTGAAGCTTTCTTT. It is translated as CASRPGHKNTEAFF.

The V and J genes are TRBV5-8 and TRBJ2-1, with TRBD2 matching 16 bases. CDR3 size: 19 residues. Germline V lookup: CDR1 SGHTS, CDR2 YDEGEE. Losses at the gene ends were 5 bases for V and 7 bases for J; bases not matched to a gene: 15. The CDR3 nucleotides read TGTGCCAGCAGGTGGGGGGGACTAGCGGGAGGGCCCATCAGGAATGAGCAGTTCTTC. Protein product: CASRWGGLAGGPIRNEQFF.

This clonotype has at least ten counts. In nucleotides, the CDR3 is TGTGCCCTGCAAACGGGACTTCTCTCCTACGAGCAGTACTTC. Protein sequence: CALQTGLLSYEQYF. The chain carries TRBV30 and TRBJ2-7, with D possibly TRBD2 on 6 matching bases. Trimming took 8 bases from V and 0 from J, leaving 17 bases between them. The germline V gene has CDR1 GTSNPN and CDR2 SVGIG (reference sequence). The CDR3 length is 14 residues.

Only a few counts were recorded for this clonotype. The CDR3 DNA sequence: TGTGCCAGCAGCCAAGGATTGGACCTCCCTGCCTCTGGGGCCAACGTCCTGACTTTC. Translation gives CASSQGLDLPASGANVLTF. The chain links TRBV3-1 to TRBJ2-6; the D is unclear. Per the germline V gene, CDR1 is LGHDT and CDR2 is YNNKEL (reference sequence). Trimming left V 1 base short and J 0 bases short, with 16 bases between. CDR3 size: 19 residues.

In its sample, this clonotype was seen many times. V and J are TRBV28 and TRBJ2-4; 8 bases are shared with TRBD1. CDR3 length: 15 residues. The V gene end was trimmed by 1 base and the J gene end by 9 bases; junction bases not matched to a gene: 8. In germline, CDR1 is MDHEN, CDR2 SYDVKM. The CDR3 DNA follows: TGTGCCAGCAGTTTATCCGGACAGGGCTTTAGCATTCAGTACTTC. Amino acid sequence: CASSLSGQGFSIQYF.

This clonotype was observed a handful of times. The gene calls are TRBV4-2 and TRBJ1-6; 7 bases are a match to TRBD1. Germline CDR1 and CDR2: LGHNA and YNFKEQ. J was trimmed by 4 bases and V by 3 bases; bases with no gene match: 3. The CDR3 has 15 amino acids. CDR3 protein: CASSQGQTYNSPLHF. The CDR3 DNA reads TGTGCCAGCAGCCAGGGACAGACTTATAATTCACCCCTCCACTTT.

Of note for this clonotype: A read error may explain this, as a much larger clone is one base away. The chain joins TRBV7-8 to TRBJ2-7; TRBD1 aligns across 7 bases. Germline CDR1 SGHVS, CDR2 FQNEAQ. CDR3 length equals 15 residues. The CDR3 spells CASSLGGTETYELYF. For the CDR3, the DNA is TGTGCCAGCAGCTTAGGTGGGACAGAAACCTACGAGCTGTACTTC.

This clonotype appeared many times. CDR3 in DNA: TGTGCCAGCAGTCCCGGGACACAGAACACTGAAGCTTTCTTT. This gives the protein CASSPGTQNTEAFF. The chain couples TRBV7-6 to TRBJ1-1; weak D call: TRBD1 (6 bases). Germline assignment: CDR1 SGHVS and CDR2 FNYEAQ. CDR3 size: 14 residues. With 6 bases removed from V and 1 base from J, the gap between germline ends came to 12 bases.

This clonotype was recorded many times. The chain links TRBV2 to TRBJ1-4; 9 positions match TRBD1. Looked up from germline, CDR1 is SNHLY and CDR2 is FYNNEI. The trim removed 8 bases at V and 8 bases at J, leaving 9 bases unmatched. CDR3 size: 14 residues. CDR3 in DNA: TGTGCCAGCCACAACAGGGGGCGATTGGAAAAACTGTTTTTT. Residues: CASHNRGRLEKLFF.